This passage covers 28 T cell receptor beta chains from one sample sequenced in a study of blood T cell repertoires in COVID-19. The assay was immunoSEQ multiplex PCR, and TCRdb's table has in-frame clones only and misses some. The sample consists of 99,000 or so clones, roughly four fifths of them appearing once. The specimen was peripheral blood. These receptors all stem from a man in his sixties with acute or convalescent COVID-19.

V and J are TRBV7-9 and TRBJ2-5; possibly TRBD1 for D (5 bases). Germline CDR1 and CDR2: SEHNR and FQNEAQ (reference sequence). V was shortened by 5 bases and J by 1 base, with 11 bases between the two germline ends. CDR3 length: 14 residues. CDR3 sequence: CASSLGQIQETQYF. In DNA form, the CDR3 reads TGTGCCAGCAGCCTAGGACAAATCCAAGAGACCCAGTACTTC.

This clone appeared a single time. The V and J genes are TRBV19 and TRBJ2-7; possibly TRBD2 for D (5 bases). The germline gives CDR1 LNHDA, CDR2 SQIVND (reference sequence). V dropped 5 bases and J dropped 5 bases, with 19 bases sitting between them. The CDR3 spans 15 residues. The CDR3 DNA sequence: TGTGCCAGTAGTCAGAAGGGAGAATTGCGGAACGAGCAGTACTTC. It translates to CASSQKGELRNEQYF.

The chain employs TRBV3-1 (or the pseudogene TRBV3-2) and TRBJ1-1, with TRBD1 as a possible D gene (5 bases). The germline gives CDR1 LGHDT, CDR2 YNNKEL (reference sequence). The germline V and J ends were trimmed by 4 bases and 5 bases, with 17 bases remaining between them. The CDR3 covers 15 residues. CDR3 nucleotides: TGTGCCAGCAGCCCTATTTTTATTTCAGGGACTGAAGCTTTCTTT. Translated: CASSPIFISGTEAFF.

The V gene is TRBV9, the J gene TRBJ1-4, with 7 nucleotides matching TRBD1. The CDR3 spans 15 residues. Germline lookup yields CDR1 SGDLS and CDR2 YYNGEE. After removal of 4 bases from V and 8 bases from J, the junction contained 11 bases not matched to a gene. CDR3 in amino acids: CASSSRQGHFEKLFF. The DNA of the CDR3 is TGTGCCAGCAGCTCGCGACAGGGTCACTTCGAAAAACTGTTTTTT. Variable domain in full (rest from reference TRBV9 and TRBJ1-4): DSGVTQTPKHLITATGQRVTLRCSPRSGDLSVYWYQQSLDQGLQFLIQYYNGEERAKGNILERFSAQQFPDLHSELNLSSLELGDSALYFCASSSRQGHFEKLFFGSGTQLSVL.

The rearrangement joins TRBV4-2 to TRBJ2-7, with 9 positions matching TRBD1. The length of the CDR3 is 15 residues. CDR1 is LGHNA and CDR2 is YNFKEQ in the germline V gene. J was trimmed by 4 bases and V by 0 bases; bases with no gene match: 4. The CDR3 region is CASSQDGTGIYEQYF. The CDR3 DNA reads TGTGCCAGCAGCCAAGATGGGACAGGGATATACGAGCAGTACTTC.

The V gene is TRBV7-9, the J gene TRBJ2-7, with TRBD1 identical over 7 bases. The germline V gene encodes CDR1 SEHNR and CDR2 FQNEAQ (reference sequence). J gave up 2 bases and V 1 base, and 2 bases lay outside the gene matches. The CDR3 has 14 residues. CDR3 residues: CASSLGTGAYEQYF. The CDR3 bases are TGTGCCAGCAGCTTAGGGACAGGCGCCTACGAGCAGTACTTC. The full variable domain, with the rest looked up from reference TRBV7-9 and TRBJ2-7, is DTGVSQNPRHKITKRGQNVTFRCDPISEHNRLYWYRQTLGQGPEFLTYFQNEAQLEKSRLLSDRFSAERPKGSFSTLEIQRTEQGDSAMYLCASSLGTGAYEQYFGPGTRLTVT.

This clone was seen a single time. The chain's CDR3 is CASSLGATYTEAFF. In DNA form, the CDR3 reads TGTGCCAGCAGTTTAGGGGCCACCTACACTGAAGCTTTCTTT. This chain connects TRBV6-5 to TRBJ1-1; a possible D gene is TRBD1 (5 bases). CDR1 is MNHEY and CDR2 is SVGAGI in the germline V gene. The CDR3 sequence is 14 residues long. Trimming removed 4 bases at V and 3 bases at J, with 12 bases between.

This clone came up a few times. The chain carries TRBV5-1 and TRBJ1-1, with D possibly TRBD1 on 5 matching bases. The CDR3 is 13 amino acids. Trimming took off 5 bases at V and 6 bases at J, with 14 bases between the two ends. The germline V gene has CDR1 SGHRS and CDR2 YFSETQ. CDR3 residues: CASSGGRGAEAFF. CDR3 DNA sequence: TGCGCCAGCAGTGGCGGGAGGGGCGCTGAAGCTTTCTTT.

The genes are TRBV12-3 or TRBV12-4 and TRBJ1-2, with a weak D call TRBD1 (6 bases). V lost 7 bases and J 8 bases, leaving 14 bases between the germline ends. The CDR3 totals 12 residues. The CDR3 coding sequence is TGTGCCAGCACCAGGACAGCAAGAGGCTACACCTTC. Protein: CASTRTARGYTF.

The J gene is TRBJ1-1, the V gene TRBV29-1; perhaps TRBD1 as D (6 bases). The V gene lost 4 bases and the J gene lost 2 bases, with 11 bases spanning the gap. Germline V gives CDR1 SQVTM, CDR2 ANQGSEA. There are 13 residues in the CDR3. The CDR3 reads CSVGGGLNTEAFF. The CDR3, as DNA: TGCAGCGTTGGGGGGGGGCTTAACACTGAAGCTTTCTTT.

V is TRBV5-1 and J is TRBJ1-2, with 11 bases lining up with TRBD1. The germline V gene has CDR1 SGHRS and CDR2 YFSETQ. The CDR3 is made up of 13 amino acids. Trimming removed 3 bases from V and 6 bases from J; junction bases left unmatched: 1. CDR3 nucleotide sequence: TGCGCCAGCAGCTGGGGACAGGGGGATGGCTACACCTTC. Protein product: CASSWGQGDGYTF. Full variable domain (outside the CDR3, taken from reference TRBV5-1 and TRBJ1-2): KAGVTQTPRYLIKTRGQQVTLSCSPISGHRSVSWYQQTPGQGLQFLFEYFSETQRNKGNFPGRFSGRQFSNSRSEMNVSTLELGDSALYLCASSWGQGDGYTFGSGTRLTVV.

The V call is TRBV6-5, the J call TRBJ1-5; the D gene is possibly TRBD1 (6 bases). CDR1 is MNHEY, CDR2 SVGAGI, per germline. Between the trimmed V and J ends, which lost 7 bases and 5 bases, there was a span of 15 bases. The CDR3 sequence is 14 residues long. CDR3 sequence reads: CASNSGTSHQPQHF. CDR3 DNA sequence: TGTGCCAGCAATTCCGGGACATCGCATCAGCCCCAGCATTTT.

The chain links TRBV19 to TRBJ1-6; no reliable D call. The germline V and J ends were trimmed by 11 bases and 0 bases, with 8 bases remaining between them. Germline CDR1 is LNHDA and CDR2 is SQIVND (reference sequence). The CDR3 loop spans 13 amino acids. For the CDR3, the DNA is TGTGCCGCCGGGGACTCCTATAATTCACCCCTCCACTTT. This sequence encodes CAAGDSYNSPLHF.

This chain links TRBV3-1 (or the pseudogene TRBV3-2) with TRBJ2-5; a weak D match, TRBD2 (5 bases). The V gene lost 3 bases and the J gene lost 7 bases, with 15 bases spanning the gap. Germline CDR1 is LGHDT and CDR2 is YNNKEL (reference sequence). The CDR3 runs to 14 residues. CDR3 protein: CASSHRTSLGTQYF. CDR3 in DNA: TGTGCCAGCAGCCACAGGACTTCCTTGGGGACCCAGTACTTC.

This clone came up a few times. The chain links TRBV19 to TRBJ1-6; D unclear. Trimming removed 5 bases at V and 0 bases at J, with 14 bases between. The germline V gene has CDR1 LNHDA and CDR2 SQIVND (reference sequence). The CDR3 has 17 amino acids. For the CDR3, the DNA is TGTGCCAGTAGTTCCCGTGGAGCAAGCTCCTATAATTCACCCCTCCACTTT. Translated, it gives CASSSRGASSYNSPLHF.

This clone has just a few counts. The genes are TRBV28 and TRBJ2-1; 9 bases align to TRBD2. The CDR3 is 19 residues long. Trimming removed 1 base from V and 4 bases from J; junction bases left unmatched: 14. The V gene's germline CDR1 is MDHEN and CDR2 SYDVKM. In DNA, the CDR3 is TGTGCCAGCAGTTTATATGGCGGTTTTAGCGGGAGAGGGTACAATGAGCAGTTCTTC. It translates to CASSLYGGFSGRGYNEQFF.

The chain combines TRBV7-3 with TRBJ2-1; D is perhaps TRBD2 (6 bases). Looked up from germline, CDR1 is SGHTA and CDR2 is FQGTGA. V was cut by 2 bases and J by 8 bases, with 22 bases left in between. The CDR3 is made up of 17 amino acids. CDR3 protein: CASSLSAGLGGRYEQFF. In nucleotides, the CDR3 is TGTGCCAGCAGCTTATCCGCGGGACTTGGGGGAAGGTATGAGCAGTTCTTC.

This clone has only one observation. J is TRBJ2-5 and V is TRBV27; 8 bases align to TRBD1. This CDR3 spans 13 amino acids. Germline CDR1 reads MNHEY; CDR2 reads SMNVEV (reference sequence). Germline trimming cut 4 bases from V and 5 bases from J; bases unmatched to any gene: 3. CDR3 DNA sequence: TGTGCCAGCAGTTGGACAGGGCGGGAGACCCAGTACTTC. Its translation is CASSWTGRETQYF.

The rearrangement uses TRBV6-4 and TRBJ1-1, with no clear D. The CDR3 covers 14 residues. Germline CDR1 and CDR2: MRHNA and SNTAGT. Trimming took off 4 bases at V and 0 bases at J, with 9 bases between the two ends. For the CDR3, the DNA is TGTGCCAGCAGTGCCAGTATTCTGAACACTGAAGCTTTCTTT. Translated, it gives CASSASILNTEAFF.

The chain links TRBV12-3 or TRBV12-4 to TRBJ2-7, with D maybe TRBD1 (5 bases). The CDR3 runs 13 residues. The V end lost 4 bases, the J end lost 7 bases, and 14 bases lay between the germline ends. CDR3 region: CASSSLGAKEQYF. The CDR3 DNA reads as TGTGCCAGCAGTTCCCTAGGGGCTAAAGAGCAGTACTTC.

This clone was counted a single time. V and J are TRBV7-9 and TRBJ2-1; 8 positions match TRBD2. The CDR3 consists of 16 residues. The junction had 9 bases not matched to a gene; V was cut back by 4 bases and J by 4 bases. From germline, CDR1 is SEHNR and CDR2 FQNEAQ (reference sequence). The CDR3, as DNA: TGTGCCAGCAGCTCCCGTATCCAGCGGGGGTACAATGAGCAGTTCTTC. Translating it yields CASSSRIQRGYNEQFF.

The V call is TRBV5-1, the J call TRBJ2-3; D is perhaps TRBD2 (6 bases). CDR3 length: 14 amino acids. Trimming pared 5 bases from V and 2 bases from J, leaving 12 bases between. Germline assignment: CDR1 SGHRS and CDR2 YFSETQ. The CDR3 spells CASRGRSTTDTQYF. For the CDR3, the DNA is TGCGCCAGCAGGGGGAGGAGTACCACAGATACGCAGTATTTT. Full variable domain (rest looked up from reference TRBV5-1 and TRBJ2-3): KAGVTQTPRYLIKTRGQQVTLSCSPISGHRSVSWYQQTPGQGLQFLFEYFSETQRNKGNFPGRFSGRQFSNSRSEMNVSTLELGDSALYLCASRGRSTTDTQYFGPGTRLTVL.

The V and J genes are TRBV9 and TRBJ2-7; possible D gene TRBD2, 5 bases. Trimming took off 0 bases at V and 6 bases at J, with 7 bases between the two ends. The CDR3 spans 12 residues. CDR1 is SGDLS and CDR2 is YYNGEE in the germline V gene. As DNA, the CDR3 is TGTGCCAGCAGCGTAGACCGGGGCGAGCAGTACTTC. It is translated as CASSVDRGEQYF.

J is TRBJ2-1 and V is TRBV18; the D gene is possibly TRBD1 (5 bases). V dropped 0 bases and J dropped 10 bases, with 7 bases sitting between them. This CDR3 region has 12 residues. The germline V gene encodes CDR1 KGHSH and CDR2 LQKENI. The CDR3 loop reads CASSPPGREQFF. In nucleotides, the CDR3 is TGTGCCAGCTCACCACCGGGGCGGGAGCAGTTCTTC.

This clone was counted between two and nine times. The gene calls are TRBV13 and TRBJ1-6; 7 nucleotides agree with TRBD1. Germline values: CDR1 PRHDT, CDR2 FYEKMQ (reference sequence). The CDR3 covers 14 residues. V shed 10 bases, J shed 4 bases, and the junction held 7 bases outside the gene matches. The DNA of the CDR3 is TGTGCCACCGGGCCAGGGGGTTATAATTCACCCCTCCACTTT. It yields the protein CATGPGGYNSPLHF.

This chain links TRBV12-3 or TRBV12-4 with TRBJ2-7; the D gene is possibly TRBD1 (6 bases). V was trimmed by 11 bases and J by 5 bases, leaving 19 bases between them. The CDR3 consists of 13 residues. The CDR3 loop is CASRQGPSDEQYF. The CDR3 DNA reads TGTGCCTCTAGGCAGGGGCCTTCGGACGAGCAGTACTTC.

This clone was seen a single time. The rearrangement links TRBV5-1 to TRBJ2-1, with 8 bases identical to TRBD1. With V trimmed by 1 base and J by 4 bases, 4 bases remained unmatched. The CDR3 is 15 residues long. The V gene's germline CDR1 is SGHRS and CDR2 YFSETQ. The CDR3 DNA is TGCGCCAGCAGCTTGACAGGGGGGAATTACAATGAGCAGTTCTTC. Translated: CASSLTGGNYNEQFF.

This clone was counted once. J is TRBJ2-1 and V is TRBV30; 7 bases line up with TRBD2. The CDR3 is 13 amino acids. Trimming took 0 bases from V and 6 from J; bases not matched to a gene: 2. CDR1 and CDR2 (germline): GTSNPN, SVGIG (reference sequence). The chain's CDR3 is CAWSVGGVNEQFF. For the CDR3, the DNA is TGTGCCTGGAGTGTGGGGGGGGTCAATGAGCAGTTCTTC. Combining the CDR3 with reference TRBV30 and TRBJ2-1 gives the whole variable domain SQTIHQWPATLVQPVGSPLSLECTVEGTSNPNLYWYRQAAGRGLQLLFYSVGIGQISSEVPQNLSASRPQDRQFILSSKKLLLSDSGFYLCAWSVGGVNEQFFGPGTRLTVL.